The source of this T cell receptor beta chain is a study of graft-versus-host responses after intestinal transplantation listed by TCRdb under 2021. In the study overall: The transplants that recipients received were multivisceral, liver-intestinal, or isolated intestinal. Anti-thymocyte globulin induction was given to all recipients, followed by maintenance tacrolimus and steroids for 3 to 4 years. After intestinal transplantation, graft-versus-host and host-versus-graft alloreactive T cell clones were followed in the graft, circulation and bone marrow using bulk TCR-beta CDR3 sequencing. To identify alloreactive clones, pre-transplant mixed lymphocyte reaction products were sequenced and then compared with unstimulated pre-transplant donor and recipient T cells. A cohort of about two dozen intestinal transplant recipients, including one retransplant, was enrolled, and 3 patients lacking pretransplant specimens were excluded. A peak of at least 4% donor T cells among recipient peripheral blood mononuclear cells was the definition used for donor T cell macrochimerism. Rather than being sequenced by the commercial service, samples from a few later patients were sequenced in-house on an Illumina MiSeq and processed with MiXCR. Study-wide findings and limitations: Early after transplant, peak levels of circulating GvH clones were found to be associated with declines in HvG clones. The relatively low number and heterogeneity of intestinal transplant patients limited the conclusions. In patients with donor T cell macrochimerism, the allografts had high GvH to HvG T cell clonal ratios. GvH clones were found in recipient bone marrow, and some of the GvH clones appeared earlier in ileal mucosa or blood, which is consistent with an intestinal mucosal origin.

Interpreted using the paper, the time point label stands for: cells obtained before transplantation from donor or recipient. In mixed lymphocyte reactions, some 200,000 CFSE-labeled pre-transplant responders were plated with some 200,000 irradiated violet-dye-labeled stimulators and cultured for less than seven days. Proliferating CD3+CD4+CFSE-low and CD3+CD8+CFSE-low responder cells were FACS-sorted on a BD Influx sorter after the mixed lymphocyte reaction. CDR1 and CDR2 were assigned from the germline V gene as SGHRS and YFSETQ. Cut back by 0 bases and 4 bases, the V and J ends lie 13 bases apart. Reading from cysteine to phenylalanine, the CDR3 counts 15 amino acids. The CDR3 DNA has 45 bases and is translated from base 1. In regard to this clone: One base away there is no much larger clone; base qualities are not given.

Library preparation was by the immunoSEQ multiplex PCR assay. For most patients, genomic DNA was isolated with the Qiagen DNeasy Blood and Tissue Kit and shipped frozen to Adaptive Biotechnologies for TCR sequencing. For most patients, high-throughput TCR-beta CDR3 sequencing of genomic DNA was performed by Adaptive Biotechnologies. Per the original workflow: Adaptive's ImmunoSEQ software supplied the TCR sequencing data for 15 to 20 patients, while MiXCR and VDJtools were used to process three other patients. CD4 versus CD8 sorting errors were corrected by removing sequences found in both subsets at a frequency ratio below 5:1. CDR3 nucleotide sequences shared by donor and recipient were removed because the origin of these sequences could not be assigned. To be classed as alloreactive, a clone needed at least 2-fold expansion over unstimulated cells and a minimum CFSE-low frequency of 0.002% (template counts) or 0.001% (read counts). A clone was considered mappable if detected in the sequenced pre-transplant spleen, lymph node, or MLR CFSE-low populations of the donor or recipient. Cumulative frequency of alloreactive clones was calculated as a percentage of all sequences weighted by copy number. Here the immuneACCESS table is served through TCRdb, limited to in-frame sequences with V and J called. Missing clones are a known gap in these copies; in checked studies unresolved V genes cover under half, and the rest lacks a known reason. The V and J calls and the clone size are those of that table, but D and trimming were determined from the DNA. This sample lists 9,900 or so clones; under 40% were detected once. About 2% of the sample belongs to the ten largest clones.

This specimen was alloreactive CD4+ T cells from a mixed lymphocyte reaction culture, taken before transplantation. The cell subset or site label, as the study defines it: CFSE-low proliferating T cells sorted from roughly six-day pre-transplant mixed lymphocyte reaction (GvH or HvG direction). The clonotype originates from a human patient who was an organ donor for intestinal transplantation. The V and J segments used are TRBV5-1 and TRBJ1-1; no confident D gene assignment can be made. The CDR3 corresponds to CASSLAVVSRTEAFF. The sequence in DNA is TGCGCCAGCAGCTTGGCCGTGGTTTCGCGCACTGAAGCTTTCTTT.